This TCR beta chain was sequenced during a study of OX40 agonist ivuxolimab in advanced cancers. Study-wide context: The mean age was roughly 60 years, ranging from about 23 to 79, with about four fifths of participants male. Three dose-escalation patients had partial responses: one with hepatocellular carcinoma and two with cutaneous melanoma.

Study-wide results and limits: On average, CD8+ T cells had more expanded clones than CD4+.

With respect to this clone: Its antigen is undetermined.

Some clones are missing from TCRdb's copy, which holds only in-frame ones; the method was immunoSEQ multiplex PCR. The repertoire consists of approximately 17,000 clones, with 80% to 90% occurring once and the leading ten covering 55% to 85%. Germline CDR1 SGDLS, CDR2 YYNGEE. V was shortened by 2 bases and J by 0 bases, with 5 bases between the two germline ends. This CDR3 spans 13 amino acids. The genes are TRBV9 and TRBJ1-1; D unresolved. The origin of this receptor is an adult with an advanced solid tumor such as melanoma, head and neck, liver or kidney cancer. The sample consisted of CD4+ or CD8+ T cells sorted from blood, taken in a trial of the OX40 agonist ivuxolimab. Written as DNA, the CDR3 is TGTGCCAGCAGCGTCAGCATGAACACTGAAGCTTTCTTT. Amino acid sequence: CASSVSMNTEAFF. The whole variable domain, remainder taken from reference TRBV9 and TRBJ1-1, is DSGVTQTPKHLITATGQRVTLRCSPRSGDLSVYWYQQSLDQGLQFLIQYYNGEERAKGNILERFSAQQFPDLHSELNLSSLELGDSALYFCASSVSMNTEAFFGQGTRLTVV.